This T cell receptor beta chain was sequenced during a study of early T cells in non-severe SARS-CoV-2 infection. As for the study in general: Investigators sequenced bulk RNA drawn from unsorted whole blood, and chains remained unpaired.

General study points: VDJdb matching favored anti-spike CD8 responses, missing private and CD4 specificities.

V was shortened by 4 bases and J by 2 bases, with 19 bases between the two germline ends. The CDR3 covers 16 residues. Per the germline V gene, CDR1 is SGHRS and CDR2 is YFSETQ. The table lists this clonotype with many counts. Its antigen is currently unknown. Unique molecular identifiers were attached to individual cDNA molecules. TCRdb re-analysed the 5' RACE reads in MiXCR, keeping a single row per CDR3 protein. The table records 40,000 to 55,000 distinct CDR3 sequences, approximately 9.8% of them present only once. The receptor was isolated from an adult who was a healthcare worker with PCR-confirmed SARS-CoV-2 infection or an uninfected control (not recorded which). Source material: whole blood. The chain combines TRBV5-1 with TRBJ2-7, with D tentatively TRBD2 (6 bases). CDR3 in DNA: TGCGCCAGCAGCCCGGGGCCCCATAGCGGTCCCTACGAGCAGTACTTC. Translated, it gives CASSPGPHSGPYEQYF.